Described below is a single T cell receptor beta chain sequence and its context. Its cognate antigen is unknown. Repertoires were generated with immunoSEQ multiplex PCR, while TCRdb's copy carries only in-frame clones and drops some. The table lists approximately 83,000 clones, 88% of them singletons. This record belongs to a study of T cells in localized non-small cell lung cancer. Notes on the study in general: Uninvolved adjacent lung showed the highest T cell clonality, exceeding tumor.

Specimen: peripheral blood, collected before any cancer treatment. This TCR came from a woman aged 35-75 years with stage I squamous cell lung carcinoma.

CDR3 loop: CASTPGTGAEKLFF. In DNA, the CDR3 is TGCGCCAGCACCCCCGGGACAGGGGCTGAAAAACTGTTTTTT. The gene calls are TRBV5-1 and TRBJ1-4; 10 positions match TRBD1. This CDR3 has 14 amino acids. Germline V lookup: CDR1 SGHRS, CDR2 YFSETQ. The V gene end was trimmed by 6 bases and the J gene end by 7 bases; junction bases not matched to a gene: 6.